Sequencing of this T cell receptor beta chain was carried out in a study of shared clonotypes between healthy human individuals. Study-level points and caveats: Clonotypes which were not shared had lower generation probabilities than clonotypes that all four donors shared.

Germline V gene lookup returns CDR1 SNHLY and CDR2 FYNNEI. J gave up 5 bases and V 6 bases, and 10 bases lay outside the gene matches. This CDR3 is built from 15 residues. As to this clone: Its antigen remains unidentified.

TCRdb keeps only in-frame clones here, not all; method: immunoSEQ multiplex PCR. The table lists some 2 million clones, 90% to 95% of them singletons. The chain employs TRBV2 and TRBJ2-5; 9 nucleotides match TRBD1. The sample was naive CD4+ T cells sorted from blood. Subset indicated: CD45RA+ positively selected. The sequence was collected from a man between 18 and 29 years old in good health. The CDR3 loop is CASRGQGLGTETQYF. In DNA, the CDR3 is TGTGCCAGCAGGGGACAGGGTTTGGGGACGGAGACCCAGTACTTC.